These 14 T cell receptor beta chains were all obtained from the same sample, sequenced in a study of vaccination and CD4 T cells after COVID-19. Once obtained from cultured CD4+ T cells, the DNA was sequenced using the Oncomine TCR Beta short-read assay. TCRdb reprocessed the PCR reads via MiXCR and lists one record per CDR3 protein. The repertoire holds 12,000 or so distinct CDR3 sequences, 43% seen once, with 20% to 25% in the top ten. Which antigens these TCRs recognize remains unknown. Regarding treatment: roughly 10-day PBMC culture with coronavirus spike peptide pools or control peptides (ViraFEST assay). Material for sequencing was CD4+ T cells from blood, cultured in vitro. Receptor source: a human donor who had recovered from COVID-19.

V usage is TRBV5-1 and J usage is TRBJ1-6, with 8 bases aligning to TRBD1. CDR3 size: 13 residues. The V segment lost 5 bases and the J segment 5 bases; nucleotides outside the gene matches: 0. The germline gives CDR1 SGHRS, CDR2 YFSETQ. This CDR3 is CASRTGDNSPLHF. The CDR3, as DNA: TGCGCCAGCAGGACAGGGGATAATTCACCCCTCCACTTT.

This clonotype has a handful of counts. The chain employs TRBV7-9 and TRBJ1-4; perhaps TRBD1 as D (6 bases). The CDR3 spans 16 residues. V was clipped by 2 bases and J by 2 bases, with 12 bases between them. Germline-derived CDR1 and CDR2 are SEHNR and FQNEAQ (reference sequence). CDR3 protein: CASSLTGKKTNEKLFF. The CDR3 bases are TGTGCCAGCAGCTTAACAGGGAAGAAGACTAATGAAAAACTGTTTTTT.

This clonotype was counted a few times. V gene TRBV2 combines with J gene TRBJ2-3; D not certain. V dropped 6 bases and J dropped 4 bases, with 14 bases sitting between them. Germline V lookup: CDR1 SNHLY, CDR2 FYNNEI. The CDR3 is 14 residues long. CDR3 region: CASSFETAPDTQYF. CDR3 nucleotides: TGTGCCAGCAGCTTCGAGACTGCCCCAGATACGCAGTATTTT. Full variable domain (missing parts from reference TRBV2 and TRBJ2-3): EPEVTQTPSHQVTQMGQEVILRCVPISNHLYFYWYRQILGQKVEFLVSFYNNEISEKSEIFDDQFSVERPDGSNFTLKIRSTKLEDSAMYFCASSFETAPDTQYFGPGTRLTVL.

The chain joins TRBV30 to TRBJ2-7, with 9 bases identical to TRBD2. Trimming at V came to 2 bases and at J to 7 bases, leaving 6 bases not matched to a gene. Germline values: CDR1 GTSNPN, CDR2 SVGIG (reference sequence). There are 13 residues in the CDR3. In DNA form, the CDR3 reads TGTGCCTGGAGTCATGCGGGGGGGCTTGAGCAGTACTTC. This codes for CAWSHAGGLEQYF.

A few counts support this clonotype. This chain links TRBV6-1 with TRBJ1-2, with D possibly TRBD1 on 5 matching bases. Germline values: CDR1 MNHNS, CDR2 SASEGT. Deletions cut 7 bases from V and 0 bases from J, with 18 bases between. The CDR3 is 16 amino acids. CDR3 in amino acids: CASTGWGVGANYGYTF. The CDR3, as DNA: TGTGCCAGCACCGGTTGGGGGGTAGGAGCTAACTATGGCTACACCTTC.

This clonotype was observed a single time. It is unclear where the CDR3 begins or ends on the DNA, so no DNA is shown, and the CDR3 is as TCRdb lists it. The chain has TRBV30 and TRBJ1-1; TRBD1, the D gene given by the table, was not confirmed from the DNA. The germline CDR1 and CDR2 sequences are GTSNPN and SVGIG (reference sequence). The CDR3 length equals 14 residues, ends included. CDR3 protein: CAWSVWGQGILEFF.

This chain links TRBV2 with TRBJ1-1, with D unclear. Per the germline V gene, CDR1 is SNHLY and CDR2 is FYNNEI. V gave up 2 bases and J gave up 1 base, with 11 bases separating them. The CDR3 is made up of 15 amino acids. CDR3 in amino acids: CASSESDTSNTEAFF. As DNA, the CDR3 is TGTGCCAGCAGTGAATCAGATACCTCGAACACTGAAGCTTTCTTT.

This clonotype has only a few counts. In DNA, the CDR3 is TGTGCCAGCAGCCTCTTCAGAAACACAGATACGCAGTATTTT. The encoded protein is CASSLFRNTDTQYF. V and J are TRBV11-2 and TRBJ2-3; D ambiguous. The CDR3 contains 14 residues. From germline, CDR1 is SGHAT and CDR2 FQNNGV. Trimming cost V 5 bases and J 2 bases, with 11 bases left between them.

For this clonotype: Mismatch with germline at one junction end may stem from a read error. J is TRBJ1-1 and V is TRBV2; the D gene is possibly TRBD1 (5 bases). Germline CDR1 reads SNHLY; CDR2 reads FYNNEI. The CDR3 is made up of 15 amino acids. The CDR3 sequence: CTSSPGTDLNTEAFF. CDR3 nucleotides: TGTACCAGCAGTCCCGGGACGGATTTGAACACTGAAGCTTTCTTT.

This clonotype showed up just a few times. The V call is TRBV6-1, the J call TRBJ2-7; D is ambiguous. The CDR3 spans 13 residues. Trimming pared 7 bases from V and 0 bases from J, leaving 10 bases between. Germline V gene sequence: CDR1 MNHNS, CDR2 SASEGT. As DNA, the CDR3 is TGTGCCAGCATCCGAGACGGCTCCTACGAGCAGTACTTC. Amino acid sequence: CASIRDGSYEQYF.

The chain recombines TRBV7-9 with TRBJ1-2; 8 bases are shared with TRBD1. V gave up 9 bases and J gave up 4 bases; unmatched junction bases: 7. This CDR3 spans 13 amino acids. Germline V gives CDR1 SEHNR, CDR2 FQNEAQ (reference sequence). The CDR3 protein is CASSPTGVYGYTF. DNA for the CDR3: TGTGCCAGTTCCCCGACAGGGGTCTATGGCTACACCTTC.

The chain combines TRBV27 with TRBJ1-2; no definite D call. Trimming removed 2 bases from V and 1 base from J, with 5 bases in between. This CDR3 has 13 residues. Germline V CDR1 and CDR2: MNHEY, SMNVEV (reference sequence). CDR3 DNA: TGTGCCAGCAGTTTACGTATTAACTATGGCTACACCTTC. Amino acids: CASSLRINYGYTF.

The chain has TRBV21-1 and TRBJ1-4; TRBD1, the table's D call, was not compared with the DNA. TRBV21-1 corresponds to a pseudogene. CDR3 length equals 19 residues. The CDR3 bases are TGTGCCAGCAGCTCCCCAGGGGAACAGTCTCTTCAGGGTAATGAAAAACTGTTTTTT. Protein sequence: CASSSPGEQSLQGNEKLFF.

This clonotype showed up just once. V and J are TRBV3-1 and TRBJ1-1, with D unclear. This CDR3 has 16 residues. Deletions cut 5 bases from V and 0 bases from J, with 16 bases between. Germline CDR1 reads LGHDT; CDR2 reads YNNKEL (reference sequence). The CDR3 loop reads CASSSYRVGVNTEAFF. The CDR3 coding sequence is TGTGCCAGCAGCTCCTACCGGGTCGGGGTGAACACTGAAGCTTTCTTT.